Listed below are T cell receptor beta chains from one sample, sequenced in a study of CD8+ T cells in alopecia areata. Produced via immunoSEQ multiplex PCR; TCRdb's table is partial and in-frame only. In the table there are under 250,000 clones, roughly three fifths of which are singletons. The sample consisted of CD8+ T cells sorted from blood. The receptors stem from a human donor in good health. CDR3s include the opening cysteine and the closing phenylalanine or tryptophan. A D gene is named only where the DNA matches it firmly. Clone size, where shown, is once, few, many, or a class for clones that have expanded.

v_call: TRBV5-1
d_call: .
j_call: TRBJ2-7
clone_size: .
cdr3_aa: CASSPGTASSYEQYF
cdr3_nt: TGCGCCAGCAGCCCGGGGACGGCTAGCTCCTACGAGCAGTACTTC

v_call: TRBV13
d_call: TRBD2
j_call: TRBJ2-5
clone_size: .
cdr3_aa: CASSSRTSGGKEWETQYF
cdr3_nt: TGTGCCAGCAGCTCCCGGACTAGCGGGGGTAAAGAGTGGGAGACCCAGTACTTC

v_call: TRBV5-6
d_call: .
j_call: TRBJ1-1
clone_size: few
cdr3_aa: CASSLISPDEAFF
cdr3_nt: TGTGCCAGCAGCTTGATTTCCCCAGATGAAGCTTTCTTT

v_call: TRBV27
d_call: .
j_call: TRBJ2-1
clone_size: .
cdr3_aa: CASSLSGSNEQFF
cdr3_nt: TGTGCCAGCAGTTTATCAGGGTCCAATGAGCAGTTCTTC

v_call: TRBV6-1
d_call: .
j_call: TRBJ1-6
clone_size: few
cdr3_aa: CASSEGQDSSYNSPLHF
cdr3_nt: TGTGCCAGCAGTGAAGGGCAGGACAGCTCCTATAATTCACCCCTCCACTTT

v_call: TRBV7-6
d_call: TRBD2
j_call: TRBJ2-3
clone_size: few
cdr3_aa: CASSTLSGGTDTQYF
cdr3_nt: TGTGCCAGCAGTACCCTTAGCGGGGGCACAGATACGCAGTATTTT

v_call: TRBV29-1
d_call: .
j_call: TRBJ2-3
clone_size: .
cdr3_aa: CSADKTVSTDTQYF
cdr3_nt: TGCAGCGCTGATAAGACTGTTAGCACAGATACGCAGTATTTT

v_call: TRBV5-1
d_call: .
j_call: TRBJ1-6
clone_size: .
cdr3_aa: CASSYRSSYNSPLHF
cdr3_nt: TGCGCCAGCAGCTACAGGAGCTCCTATAATTCACCCCTCCACTTT

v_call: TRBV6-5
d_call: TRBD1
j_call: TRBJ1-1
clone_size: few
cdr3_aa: CARPTGYTEAFF
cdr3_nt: TGTGCCAGACCGACAGGGTACACTGAAGCTTTCTTT

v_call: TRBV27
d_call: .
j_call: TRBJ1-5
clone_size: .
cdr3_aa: CASSLSGNSNQPQHF
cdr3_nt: TGTGCCAGCAGTTTATCAGGGAATAGCAATCAGCCCCAGCATTTT

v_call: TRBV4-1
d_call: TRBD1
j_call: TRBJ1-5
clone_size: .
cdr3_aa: CASSQRGQGASQPQHF
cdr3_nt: TGCGCCAGCAGCCAAAGAGGACAGGGGGCTAGTCAGCCCCAGCATTTT

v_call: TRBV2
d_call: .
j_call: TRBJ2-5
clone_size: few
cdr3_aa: CASSLSEGNGETQYF
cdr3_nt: TGTGCCAGCAGCCTATCCGAGGGGAACGGTGAGACCCAGTACTTC

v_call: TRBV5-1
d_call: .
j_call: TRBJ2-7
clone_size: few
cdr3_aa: CASSLNSYEQYF
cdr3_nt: TGCGCCAGCAGCTTGAACAGCTACGAGCAGTACTTC

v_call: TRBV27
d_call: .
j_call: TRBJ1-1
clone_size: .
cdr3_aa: CASRPLLSSNTEAFF
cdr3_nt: TGTGCCAGCAGGCCATTACTCTCCAGCAACACTGAAGCTTTCTTT

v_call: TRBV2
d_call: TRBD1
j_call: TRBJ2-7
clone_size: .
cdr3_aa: CASRISNRDRSSYEQYF
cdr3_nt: TGTGCCAGCAGAATTTCGAACCGGGACAGGTCGTCCTACGAGCAGTACTTC

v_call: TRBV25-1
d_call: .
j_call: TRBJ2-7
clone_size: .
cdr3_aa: CASSDGGEQYF
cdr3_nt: TGTGCCAGCAGTGACGGGGGTGAGCAGTACTTC

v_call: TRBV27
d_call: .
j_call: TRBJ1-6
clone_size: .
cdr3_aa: CASSFKTGTALHF
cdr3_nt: TGTGCCAGCAGTTTTAAGACAGGAACAGCCCTCCACTTT

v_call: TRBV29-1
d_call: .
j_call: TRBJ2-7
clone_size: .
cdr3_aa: CSVEVLYEQYF
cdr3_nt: TGCAGCGTTGAGGTCCTCTACGAGCAGTACTTC

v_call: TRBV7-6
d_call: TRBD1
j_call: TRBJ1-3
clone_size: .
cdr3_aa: CASSQEAGGGNTIYF
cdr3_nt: TGTGCCAGCAGCCAAGAGGCAGGGGGAGGAAACACCATATATTTT

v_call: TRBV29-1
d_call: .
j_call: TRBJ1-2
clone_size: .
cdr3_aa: CSVTGPNYGYTF
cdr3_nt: TGCAGCGTAACGGGTCCTAACTATGGCTACACCTTC